What follows describes a single TCR beta chain. What it binds is not known. Generated by immunoSEQ multiplex PCR, the TCRdb table keeps only in-frame clones and is missing some. This table has 45,000 or so clones, approximately 80% appearing once. V was clipped by 7 bases and J by 6 bases; unmatched bases: 5. Per the germline V gene, CDR1 is SNHLY and CDR2 is FYNNEI. The CDR3 has 13 amino acids. The data belong to a study of T cell clonotyping in hematopoietic cell transplantation. Looking at the study overall: Pretransplant recipient samples were taken after cytoreduction.

As to time point: recipient sample about 28 days before transplant, after cytoreduction. Study results and caveats: Recipient TCR diversity dropped after transplant; expanded clonotypes rose from day 30 to 180.

The sequencing here drew on peripheral blood mononuclear cells, taken before stem cell transplant. The sequence was collected from a man between 60 and 75 years old with myelodysplastic syndrome. Some clones in this sample may be carry-over from other donors' samples. The chain uses TRBV2 and TRBJ2-2; 7 nucleotides match TRBD1. The CDR3 nucleotides are TGTGCCAGCAATGAGGGGGCGGCCGGGGAGCTGTTTTTT. Protein: CASNEGAAGELFF.